Following are 12 T cell receptor beta chains from one sample sequenced in a study of blood T cell repertoires in COVID-19. Only in-frame clones appear in the TCRdb table, and some are missing; sequencing was by immunoSEQ multiplex PCR. The sample lists 200,000 to 300,000 clones, around 89% seen once, with around 4% in the top ten. Sequenced input: PBMCs or T cells enriched from blood (not recorded which). Source of these receptors: a woman younger than 45 who had recovered from COVID-19.

The chain couples TRBV5-1 to TRBJ2-1; 9 bases match TRBD2. The CDR3 is 14 residues long. Germline lookup yields CDR1 SGHRS and CDR2 YFSETQ. The V segment lost 4 bases and the J segment 4 bases; nucleotides outside the gene matches: 3. CDR3 sequence reads: CASSTLAGYNEQFF. CDR3 DNA sequence: TGCGCCAGCAGCACGCTAGCGGGGTACAATGAGCAGTTCTTC. The full variable domain, in which reference TRBV5-1 and TRBJ2-1 provide the parts outside the CDR3, is KAGVTQTPRYLIKTRGQQVTLSCSPISGHRSVSWYQQTPGQGLQFLFEYFSETQRNKGNFPGRFSGRQFSNSRSEMNVSTLELGDSALYLCASSTLAGYNEQFFGPGTRLTVL.

The chain couples TRBV7-3 to TRBJ2-5, with D perhaps TRBD2 (6 bases). CDR1 SGHTA and CDR2 FQGTGA come from the germline V gene. CDR3 length equals 15 residues. V lost 1 base to trimming and J lost 2 bases, with 11 bases between them. For the CDR3, the DNA is TGTGCCAGCAGCTTAAGGGGGACTGAACAAGAGACCCAGTACTTC. Translation: CASSLRGTEQETQYF.

The CDR3 region is CASSKPFRDGEHEQFF. The CDR3 DNA is TGTGCCAGTAGTAAACCCTTCCGGGATGGTGAGCATGAGCAGTTCTTC. V is TRBV19 and J is TRBJ2-1; D may be TRBD2 (5 bases). The V end was cut by 4 bases, the J end by 8 bases, with 21 bases between. The germline CDR1 and CDR2 sequences are LNHDA and SQIVND (reference sequence). This CDR3 spans 16 amino acids.

The chain is built from TRBV11-1 and TRBJ2-7; 9 bases map to TRBD2. The length of the CDR3 is 16 residues. V lost 6 bases to trimming and J lost 0 bases; unmatched junction nucleotides: 9. Germline V lookup: CDR1 SGHAT, CDR2 FQDESV (reference sequence). CDR3 DNA: TGTGCCAGCAGAATCGCTCTAGCGGGAAGCTCCTACGAGCAGTACTTC. Encoded protein: CASRIALAGSSYEQYF.

This clone was counted between two and nine times. CDR3 amino acids: CASNDRSQLNTEAFF. The CDR3 nucleotides are TGTGCCAGCAACGACAGAAGCCAATTGAACACTGAAGCTTTCTTT. V and J are TRBV11-1 and TRBJ1-1; tentative D call: TRBD1 (5 bases). Per germline, CDR1 SGHAT and CDR2 FQDESV (reference sequence). The CDR3 contains 15 residues. V was shortened by 7 bases and J by 0 bases, with 15 bases between the two germline ends.

The rearrangement joins TRBV9 to TRBJ1-3; maybe TRBD1 (5 bases). V was cut by 3 bases and J by 4 bases, with 8 bases left in between. Germline-derived CDR1 and CDR2 are SGDLS and YYNGEE. The CDR3 sequence is 13 residues long. CDR3 loop: CASSAQDGNTIYF. CDR3 nucleotides: TGTGCCAGCAGCGCACAGGACGGAAACACCATATATTTT.

The genes are TRBV19 and TRBJ2-4; TRBD1 agrees at 8 bases. CDR1 is LNHDA, CDR2 SQIVND, per germline (reference sequence). V shed 8 bases, J shed 0 bases, and the junction held 3 bases outside the gene matches. The CDR3 extends over 14 amino acids. This chain's CDR3 is CASSQGVAKNIQYF. CDR3 bases: TGTGCCAGTTCACAGGGGGTAGCCAAAAACATTCAGTACTTC.

The chain has TRBV10-3 and TRBJ2-7; possibly TRBD2 for D (5 bases). The CDR3 is 15 amino acids. V was shortened by 2 bases and J by 2 bases, with 13 bases between the two germline ends. Germline CDR1 is ENHRY and CDR2 is SYGVKD. CDR3 region: CAISEPRDSAYEQYF. CDR3 nucleotides: TGTGCCATCAGTGAGCCCCGGGATTCCGCCTACGAGCAGTACTTC.

The rearrangement links TRBV9 to TRBJ2-2; 8 bases match TRBD1. This CDR3 has 16 residues. V dropped 0 bases and J dropped 3; count of bases not matched to a gene: 4. Germline-derived CDR1 and CDR2 are SGDLS and YYNGEE. CDR3 DNA: TGTGCCAGCAGCGTAGACCAGGGGGCGCACACCGGGGAGCTGTTTTTT. It encodes CASSVDQGAHTGELFF.

The J gene is TRBJ1-3, the V gene TRBV28; possibly TRBD1 for D (6 bases). Germline V lookup: CDR1 MDHEN, CDR2 SYDVKM. Trimming removed 10 bases at V and 1 base at J, with 23 bases between. The CDR3 extends over 17 amino acids. The CDR3 protein is CATHTGIGFSSGNTIYF. The CDR3 region has the DNA TGTGCCACCCACACAGGGATCGGGTTTTCTTCTGGAAACACCATATATTTT. Using reference TRBV28 and TRBJ1-3 for the parts outside the CDR3, the full variable domain is DVKVTQSSRYLVKRTGEKVFLECVQDMDHENMFWYRQDPGLGLRLIYFSYDVKMKEKGDIPEGYSVSREKKERFSLILESASTNQTSMYLCATHTGIGFSSGNTIYFGEGSWLTVV.

This clone has just one count. The V gene is TRBV19, the J gene TRBJ1-2; no reliable D call. V gave up 3 bases and J gave up 2 bases, with 7 bases separating them. The germline gives CDR1 LNHDA, CDR2 SQIVND (reference sequence). The CDR3 contains 13 residues. The CDR3, as DNA: TGTGCCAGTAGTATGGGAGGAAACTATGGCTACACCTTC. Translated: CASSMGGNYGYTF. The variable domain in full, completed from reference TRBV19 and TRBJ1-2, reads DGGITQSPKYLFRKEGQNVTLSCEQNLNHDAMYWYRQDPGQGLRLIYYSQIVNDFQKGDIAEGYSVSREKKESFPLTVTSAQKNPTAFYLCASSMGGNYGYTFGSGTRLTVV.

This clone occurred once. The rearrangement uses TRBV29-1 and TRBJ2-3; 9 nucleotides align to TRBD1. V trimming: 7 bases; J trimming: 4 bases; junction bases outside the gene matches: 6. CDR1 is SQVTM and CDR2 is ANQGSEA in the germline V gene. The CDR3 is 13 residues long. The CDR3, as DNA: TGCAGCGCTGGGGACAGGGCGGCAGATACGCAGTATTTT. Protein product: CSAGDRAADTQYF.